The 14 T cell receptor beta chains below come from one sample, sequenced in a study of blood T cell repertoires in COVID-19. TCRdb's table, derived via immunoSEQ multiplex PCR, lists solely in-frame clones and lacks some. The top ten clones hold about 2.5% of a sample with around 270,000 clones, about nine tenths of them seen once. Material for sequencing was peripheral blood. These receptors originate from a person aged 18 to 30 with COVID-19, enrolled during active disease.

This sequence joins TRBV24-1 and TRBJ2-3, with 7 bases lining up with TRBD1. Germline CDR1 reads KGHDR; CDR2 reads SFDVKD. The CDR3 consists of 16 residues. Unmatched junction bases numbered 8, after V lost 0 bases and J lost 6 bases. CDR3 sequence: CATSDLSRGSLDTQYF. CDR3 DNA: TGTGCCACCAGTGATTTGTCCAGGGGGTCGCTGGATACGCAGTATTTT.

The rearrangement uses TRBV28 and TRBJ2-2, with D unresolved. Germline V CDR1 and CDR2: MDHEN, SYDVKM. V was shortened by 5 bases and J by 1 base, with 5 bases between the two germline ends. The CDR3 is 13 residues long. The CDR3 loop is CASSAENTGELFF. CDR3 in DNA: TGTGCCAGCAGTGCAGAGAACACCGGGGAGCTGTTTTTT.

This rearrangement joins TRBV4-1 to TRBJ2-7; perhaps TRBD1 as D (7 bases). Germline-derived CDR1 and CDR2 are MGHRA and YSYEKL. V was cut by 1 base and J by 5 bases, with 12 bases left in between. The CDR3 is 14 residues long. The CDR3 bases are TGCGCCAGCAGCCAAGTCACAGGGGAGGACGAGCAGTACTTC. It codes for CASSQVTGEDEQYF.

The V gene is TRBV4-2, the J gene TRBJ2-5; 7 bases match TRBD2. The CDR3 has 16 residues. V gave up 1 base and J gave up 5 bases; unmatched junction bases: 10. Germline values: CDR1 LGHNA, CDR2 YNFKEQ. The chain's CDR3 is CASSQGGAGESETQYF. CDR3 sequence (DNA): TGTGCCAGCAGCCAAGGGGGCGCGGGGGAATCGGAGACCCAGTACTTC.

The V gene is TRBV28, the J gene TRBJ2-5; the match to TRBD1 covers 10 bases. The CDR3 covers 15 residues. V trimming: 6 bases; J trimming: 5 bases; junction bases outside the gene matches: 9. The germline gives CDR1 MDHEN, CDR2 SYDVKM. CDR3 residues: CASRAGQGMKETQYF. CDR3 nucleotide sequence: TGTGCCAGCAGGGCGGGACAGGGGATGAAGGAGACCCAGTACTTC.

The chain uses TRBV10-3 and TRBJ2-7; D not resolved. Trimming stripped 4 bases from V and 2 bases from J, with 15 bases between. The CDR3 runs to 15 residues. Germline V lookup: CDR1 ENHRY, CDR2 SYGVKD. The CDR3 protein is CAISGVADPTYEQYF. The CDR3 coding sequence is TGTGCCATCAGTGGAGTAGCCGACCCCACCTACGAGCAGTACTTC.

The chain is built from TRBV7-3 and TRBJ1-6; D unclear. Germline loops: CDR1 SGHTA, CDR2 FQGTGA. The CDR3 runs 13 residues. The ends were cut back, 2 bases at V and 7 bases at J, with 6 bases in the middle. As DNA, the CDR3 is TGTGCCAGCAGCTTAGATCGGAATTCACCCCTCCACTTT. It encodes CASSLDRNSPLHF.

The chain is built from TRBV12-3 or TRBV12-4 and TRBJ1-4; perhaps TRBD1 as D (6 bases). Trimming removed 5 bases at V and 7 bases at J, with 11 bases between. The CDR3 is made up of 13 amino acids. In DNA, the CDR3 is TGTGCCAGCAGTGGACAGTCGGGTGAAAAACTGTTTTTT. Translating it yields CASSGQSGEKLFF.

The chain couples TRBV6-6 to TRBJ2-2; D unclear. Germline loops: CDR1 MNHNY, CDR2 SVGAGI (reference sequence). The CDR3 has 14 residues. Trimming removed 2 bases at V and 1 base at J, with 5 bases between. The CDR3 reads CASSYLRNTGELFF. CDR3 DNA sequence: TGTGCCAGCAGTTACCTTCGGAACACCGGGGAGCTGTTTTTT.

Written as DNA, the CDR3 is TGCGCCAGCAATGCCCAGGGGGGCTATGAGCAGTTCTTC. The encoded protein is CASNAQGGYEQFF. J is TRBJ2-1 and V is TRBV10-2; tentatively, D is TRBD1 (7 bases). The germline V and J ends were trimmed by 7 bases and 8 bases, with 15 bases remaining between them. Germline CDR1 reads WSHSY; CDR2 reads SAAADI. The CDR3 contains 13 residues.

This clone was counted once. This sequence joins TRBV24-1 and TRBJ2-1; D might be TRBD2 (5 bases). The CDR3 is 12 residues long. The V and J ends lost 3 bases and 9 bases respectively, with 8 bases between them. CDR1 is KGHDR, CDR2 SFDVKD, per germline. The CDR3 spells CATSDTGLEQFF. CDR3 DNA sequence: TGTGCCACCAGTGATACTGGACTTGAGCAGTTCTTC.

The chain uses TRBV28 and TRBJ2-3, with D perhaps matching TRBD2 (5 bases). Looked up from germline, CDR1 is MDHEN and CDR2 is SYDVKM. This CDR3 comprises 15 residues. V was shortened by 4 bases and J by 2 bases, with 13 bases between the two germline ends. CDR3 in DNA: TGTGCCAGCAGTTCCCCCAGCGGAGCCACAGATACGCAGTATTTT. It is translated as CASSSPSGATDTQYF. The whole variable domain, remainder taken from reference TRBV28 and TRBJ2-3, is DVKVTQSSRYLVKRTGEKVFLECVQDMDHENMFWYRQDPGLGLRLIYFSYDVKMKEKGDIPEGYSVSREKKERFSLILESASTNQTSMYLCASSSPSGATDTQYFGPGTRLTVL.

V usage is TRBV12-3 or TRBV12-4 and J usage is TRBJ2-7, with D possibly TRBD1 on 5 matching bases. V lost 9 bases and J 0 bases, leaving 9 bases between the germline ends. The CDR3 contains 12 residues. The DNA for the CDR3 is TGTGCCAGTAGTGGGGCCTCCTACGAGCAGTACTTC. It codes for CASSGASYEQYF.

V is TRBV11-2 and J is TRBJ2-5, with 7 bases identical to TRBD1. V lost 3 bases and J lost 3; bases outside the gene matches: 1. The germline V gene has CDR1 SGHAT and CDR2 FQNNGV. The CDR3 is 13 amino acids. CDR3 in amino acids: CASSFDREETQYF. The CDR3 region has the DNA TGTGCCAGCAGCTTCGACAGGGAAGAGACCCAGTACTTC. The entire variable domain, with the rest obtained from reference TRBV11-2 and TRBJ2-5, is as follows: EAGVAQSPRYKIIEKRQSVAFWCNPISGHATLYWYQQILGQGPKLLIQFQNNGVVDDSQLPKDRFSAERLKGVDSTLKIQPAKLEDSAVYLCASSFDREETQYFGPGTRLLVL.